Following are 7 T cell receptor beta chains from one sample sequenced in a study of shared clonotypes between healthy human individuals. The method was immunoSEQ multiplex PCR; TCRdb's version includes in-frame clones alone and lacks a portion of them. The table records around 2,000,000 clones, 85% to 95% of them present only once. The naive CD8 fraction comprised CD45RO-negative cells positively selected for CCR7 and excluded terminally differentiated effector memory CD45RA+ cells. Sample: naive CD8+ T cells sorted from blood. Receptors originate from a man aged 18 to 30 in good health.

This clone was observed a single time. The V call is TRBV27, the J call TRBJ1-1; D uncertain. The CDR3 has 15 amino acids. V was cut by 2 bases and J by 4 bases, with 14 bases left in between. Germline CDR1 MNHEY, CDR2 SMNVEV (reference sequence). CDR3 amino acids: CASSLAGNSLTEAFF. The CDR3 DNA reads as TGTGCCAGCAGTTTAGCCGGGAACAGTCTCACTGAAGCTTTCTTT.

This clone was counted once. The chain couples TRBV2 to TRBJ1-1; D possibly corresponds to TRBD1 (5 bases). This CDR3 has 14 residues. The V end lost 5 bases, the J end lost 2 bases, and 12 bases lay between the germline ends. Germline lookup yields CDR1 SNHLY and CDR2 FYNNEI. The CDR3 nucleotides read TGTGCCAGCAGTCCCCTCGACAGTAACACTGAAGCTTTCTTT. Translating it yields CASSPLDSNTEAFF.

This chain uses TRBV4-1 with TRBJ1-1, with 7 bases fitting TRBD1. With 3 bases clipped from V and 3 bases from J, the junction kept 7 bases outside the gene matches. Germline lookup yields CDR1 MGHRA and CDR2 YSYEKL. CDR3 size: 15 residues. CDR3 protein: CASSHSGQVDTEAFF. CDR3 coding DNA: TGCGCCAGCAGCCATTCCGGACAGGTGGACACTGAAGCTTTCTTT.

The chain joins TRBV6-5 to TRBJ1-4; 9 positions match TRBD1. The CDR3 loop spans 15 amino acids. V was pared by 4 bases and J by 8 bases, with 8 bases of the junction left unmatched. Germline values: CDR1 MNHEY, CDR2 SVGAGI. As DNA, the CDR3 is TGTGCCAGCAGTTTTACAGGGGGCCTTTGGGAAAAACTGTTTTTT. Protein: CASSFTGGLWEKLFF.

The V gene is TRBV13, the J gene TRBJ2-2, with TRBD2 matching over 12 bases. The CDR3 spans 17 residues. The V segment lost 0 bases and the J segment 7 bases; nucleotides outside the gene matches: 6. The germline gives CDR1 PRHDT, CDR2 FYEKMQ (reference sequence). The CDR3 region has the DNA TGTGCCAGCAGCTTAGGCCGACTAGCGGGAGTCGACGGGGAGCTGTTTTTT. It encodes CASSLGRLAGVDGELFF.

The chain links TRBV4-1 to TRBJ2-2; no firm D call. CDR3 length equals 17 residues. Germline CDR1 is MGHRA and CDR2 is YSYEKL. The V end lost 0 bases, the J end lost 4 bases, and 15 bases lay between the germline ends. The CDR3 spells CASSQDQHPGPTGELFF. The CDR3 DNA follows: TGCGCCAGCAGCCAAGATCAGCACCCCGGACCCACCGGGGAGCTGTTTTTT.

This clone showed up just once. J is TRBJ2-7 and V is TRBV5-6; D is perhaps TRBD2 (5 bases). Per the germline V gene, CDR1 is SGHDT and CDR2 is YYEEEE. The ends were cut back, 4 bases at V and 3 bases at J, with 5 bases in the middle. The CDR3 has 11 residues. Written as DNA, the CDR3 is TGTGCCAGCAGCACTAGCTACGAGCAGTACTTC. Translated: CASSTSYEQYF.